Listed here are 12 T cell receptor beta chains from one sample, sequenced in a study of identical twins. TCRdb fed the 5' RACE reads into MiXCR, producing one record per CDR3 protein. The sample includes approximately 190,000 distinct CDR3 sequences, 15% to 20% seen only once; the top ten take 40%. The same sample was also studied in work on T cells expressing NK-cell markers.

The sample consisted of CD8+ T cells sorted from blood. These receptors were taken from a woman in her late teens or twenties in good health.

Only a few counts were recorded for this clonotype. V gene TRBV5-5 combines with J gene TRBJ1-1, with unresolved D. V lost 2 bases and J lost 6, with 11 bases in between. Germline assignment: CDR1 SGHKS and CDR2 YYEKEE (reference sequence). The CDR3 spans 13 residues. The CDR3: CASSLTSSAEAFF. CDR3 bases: TGTGCCAGCAGCTTAACCTCCTCCGCTGAAGCTTTCTTT.

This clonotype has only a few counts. This CDR3 reads CAILTSSYEQYF. The CDR3 DNA reads TGTGCCATCTTGACTTCTAGCTACGAGCAGTACTTC. V usage is TRBV10-3 and J usage is TRBJ2-7; D uncertain. This CDR3 region has 12 residues. CDR1 and CDR2 from the germline V gene are ENHRY and SYGVKD. Trimming took off 8 bases at V and 3 bases at J, with 11 bases between the two ends.

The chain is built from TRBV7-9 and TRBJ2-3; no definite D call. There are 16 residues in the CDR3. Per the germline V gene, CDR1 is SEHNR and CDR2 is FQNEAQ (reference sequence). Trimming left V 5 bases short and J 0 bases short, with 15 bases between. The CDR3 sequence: CASSLPHDPSTDTQYF. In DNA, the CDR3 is TGTGCCAGCAGCCTCCCCCACGACCCAAGCACAGATACGCAGTATTTT.

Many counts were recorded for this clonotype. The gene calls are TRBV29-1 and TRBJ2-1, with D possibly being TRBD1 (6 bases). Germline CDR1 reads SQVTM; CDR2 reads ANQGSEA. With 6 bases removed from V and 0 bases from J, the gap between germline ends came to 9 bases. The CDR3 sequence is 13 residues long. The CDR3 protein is CSVRGGSYNEQFF. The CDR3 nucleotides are TGCAGCGTGCGAGGGGGCTCCTACAATGAGCAGTTCTTC.

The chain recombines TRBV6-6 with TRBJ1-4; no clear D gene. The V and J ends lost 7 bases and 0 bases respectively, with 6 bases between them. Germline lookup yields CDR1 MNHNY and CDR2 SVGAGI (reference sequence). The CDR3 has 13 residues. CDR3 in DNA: TGTGCCAGCACGTTTGCAACTAATGAAAAACTGTTTTTT. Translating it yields CASTFATNEKLFF.

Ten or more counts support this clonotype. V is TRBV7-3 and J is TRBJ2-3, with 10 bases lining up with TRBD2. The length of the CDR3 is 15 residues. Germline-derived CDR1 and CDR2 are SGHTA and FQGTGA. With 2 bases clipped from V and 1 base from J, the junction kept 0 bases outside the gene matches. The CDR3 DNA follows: TGTGCCAGCAGCTTACTAGCGGGGGGCACAGATACGCAGTATTTT. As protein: CASSLLAGGTDTQYF. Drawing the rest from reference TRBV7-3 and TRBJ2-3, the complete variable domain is GAGVSQTPSNKVTEKGKYVELRCDPISGHTALYWYRQSLGQGPEFLIYFQGTGAADDSGLPNDRFFAVRPEGSVSTLKIQRTERGDSAVYLCASSLLAGGTDTQYFGPGTRLTVL.

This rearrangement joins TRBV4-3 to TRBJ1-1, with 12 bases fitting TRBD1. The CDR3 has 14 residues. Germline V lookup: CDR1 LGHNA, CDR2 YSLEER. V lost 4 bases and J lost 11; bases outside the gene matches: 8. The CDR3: CASSRPGQGAQAFF. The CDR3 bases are TGCGCCAGCAGCCGCCCGGGACAGGGGGCTCAGGCTTTCTTT.

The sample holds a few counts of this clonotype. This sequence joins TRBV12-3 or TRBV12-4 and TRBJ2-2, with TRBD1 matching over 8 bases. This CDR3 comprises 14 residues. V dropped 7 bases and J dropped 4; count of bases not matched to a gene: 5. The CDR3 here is CASIQGARTGELFF. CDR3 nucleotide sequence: TGTGCCAGCATTCAGGGGGCGCGCACCGGGGAGCTGTTTTTT.

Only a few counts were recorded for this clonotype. The CDR3 DNA reads as TGCGCCAGCAGTGAAACGGGACTAGCTATCAATGAGCAGTTCTTC. Amino acids: CASSETGLAINEQFF. V gene TRBV10-1 combines with J gene TRBJ2-1; 9 nucleotides line up with TRBD2. The CDR3 sequence is 15 residues long. V gave up 3 bases and J gave up 6 bases; unmatched junction bases: 6. Germline CDR1 WNHNN, CDR2 SYGVQD (reference sequence).

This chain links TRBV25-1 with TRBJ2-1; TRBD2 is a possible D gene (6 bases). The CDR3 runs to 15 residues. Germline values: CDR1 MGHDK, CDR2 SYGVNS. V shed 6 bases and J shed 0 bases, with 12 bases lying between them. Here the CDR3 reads CASREGTSSYNEQFF. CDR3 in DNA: TGTGCCAGCAGGGAGGGCACGAGCTCCTACAATGAGCAGTTCTTC.

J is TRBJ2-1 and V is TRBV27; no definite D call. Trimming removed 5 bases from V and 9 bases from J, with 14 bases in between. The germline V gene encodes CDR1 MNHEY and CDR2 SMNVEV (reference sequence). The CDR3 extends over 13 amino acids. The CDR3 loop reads CASSPGPRSEQFF. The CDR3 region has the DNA TGTGCCAGCAGTCCGGGTCCCCGGAGTGAGCAGTTCTTC.

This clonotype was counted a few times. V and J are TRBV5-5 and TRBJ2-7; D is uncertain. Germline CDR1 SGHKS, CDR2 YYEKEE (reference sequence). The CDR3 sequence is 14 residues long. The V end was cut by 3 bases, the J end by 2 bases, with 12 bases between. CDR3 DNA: TGTGCCAGCAGCTGGGCAGCTGAAACCTACGAGCAGTACTTC. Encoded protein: CASSWAAETYEQYF. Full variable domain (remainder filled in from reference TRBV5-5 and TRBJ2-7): DAGVTQSPTHLIKTRGQQVTLRCSPISGHKSVSWYQQVLGQGPQFIFQYYEKEERGRGNFPDRFSARQFPNYSSELNVNALLLGDSALYLCASSWAAETYEQYFGPGTRLTVT.